The sequence of this TCR beta chain was determined in a study of control samples from healthy donors and cancer patients (dated by TCRdb to the early 2020s). Preparation of the library involved the immunoSEQ multiplex PCR assay. TCRdb re-hosts the immuneACCESS table, in-frame sequences only. Its copies lack some clones; in the studies checked, an unresolved V gene accounts for under half of them, and the cause for the rest is not known. A total of tens of thousands of clones appear in this sample, roughly 80% of them only once. The top ten constitute roughly 50% of the sample. Notes on this clone: Its antigen is not yet known. No base-level quality is on record; no much larger clone is a single base apart.

The CDR3 measures 14 amino acids from cysteine to phenylalanine. Only the CDR3 part of the read is kept: 42 bases, read in frame from the first base. The junction shows trimming of 4 bases on V and 8 bases on J, plus 17 bases between the germline ends. Based on the germline V gene, the CDR1 and CDR2 sequences are SGHAT and FQNNGV. The TCR sequence derives from a man in his sixties in good health. The chain joins TRBV11-2 to TRBJ2-5, and the D gene may be TRBD2, 6 bases matching. Sequences were obtained from blood. The sequenced DNA is TGTGCCAGCAGCTCCCGGCGGGGACCCCCCACCCAGTACTTC. The resulting protein is CASSSRRGPPTQYF.